Shown below are 3 T cell receptor beta chains from a single sample sequenced in a study of blood T cell repertoires in COVID-19. Assay: immunoSEQ multiplex PCR; the TCRdb copy retains only in-frame clones and omits some. The sample lists tens of thousands of clones, 70% to 90% occurring once. Material for sequencing was peripheral blood. The origin of the receptors is a woman aged 80 or over with COVID-19, enrolled during active disease.

The rearrangement joins TRBV7-8 to TRBJ1-1; 10 positions agree with TRBD1. With 1 base clipped from V and 3 bases from J, the junction kept 2 bases outside the gene matches. CDR1 SGHVS and CDR2 FQNEAQ come from the germline V gene. The CDR3 is made up of 15 amino acids. Here the CDR3 reads CASSLGDRGHTEAFF. CDR3 bases: TGTGCCAGCAGCTTAGGGGACAGGGGACACACTGAAGCTTTCTTT.

The chain has TRBV27 and TRBJ1-6, with 10 bases matching TRBD1. V shed 6 bases, J shed 11 bases, and the junction held 4 bases outside the gene matches. The germline V gene has CDR1 MNHEY and CDR2 SMNVEV (reference sequence). This CDR3 is 13 amino acids long. CDR3 DNA: TGTGCCAGCAGCGGGACAGGGGTTACACCCCTCCACTTT. This encodes CASSGTGVTPLHF.

The chain carries TRBV19 and TRBJ2-2, with D perhaps TRBD2 (6 bases). V was clipped by 8 bases and J by 6 bases, with 10 bases between them. Germline lookup yields CDR1 LNHDA and CDR2 SQIVND (reference sequence). This CDR3 spans 12 amino acids. The CDR3 DNA reads TGTGCCAGTGGGCCTAGCGCCGGGGAGCTGTTTTTT. This sequence encodes CASGPSAGELFF.